What follows are 32 T cell receptor beta chains derived from one specimen sequenced in a study of blood T cell repertoires in COVID-19. Generated by immunoSEQ multiplex PCR, the TCRdb table keeps only in-frame clones and is missing some. The sample consists of more than 60,000 clones, roughly 80% of them appearing once. Material: peripheral blood. These receptors were collected from a human donor in a cohort sampled during active COVID-19.

This chain uses TRBV6-4 with TRBJ1-1; D remains ambiguous. V lost 8 bases, J lost 0 bases, and 10 bases lay in between. In germline, CDR1 is MRHNA, CDR2 SNTAGT. This CDR3 is 13 amino acids long. The DNA for the CDR3 is TGTGCCAGCTCGAGAGAAATGAACACTGAAGCTTTCTTT. It translates to CASSREMNTEAFF.

The chain uses TRBV25-1 and TRBJ2-1; 12 bases are a match to TRBD2. The trim removed 6 bases at V and 6 bases at J, leaving 3 bases unmatched. The CDR3 is 14 amino acids. Germline V lookup: CDR1 MGHDK, CDR2 SYGVNS. The CDR3 sequence is CASRLAGGGNEQFF. The CDR3 DNA is TGTGCCAGCAGACTAGCGGGGGGCGGCAATGAGCAGTTCTTC.

The chain carries TRBV11-3 and TRBJ2-1, with D unresolved. Trimming took off 6 bases at V and 5 bases at J, with 11 bases between the two ends. This CDR3 spans 13 amino acids. Per the germline V gene, CDR1 is SGHNT and CDR2 is YENEEA. CDR3 loop: CASSKAPDNEQFF. DNA of the CDR3: TGTGCCAGCAGTAAAGCCCCCGACAATGAGCAGTTCTTC.

V and J are TRBV6-6 and TRBJ1-1; 8 bases map to TRBD1. The CDR3 is 15 amino acids. CDR1 is MNHNY and CDR2 is SVGAGI in the germline V gene (reference sequence). Germline trimming cut 5 bases from V and 3 bases from J; bases unmatched to any gene: 8. The DNA for the CDR3 is TGTGCCAGCAGTCCCGGGACAGGTCCCCACACTGAAGCTTTCTTT. Translated, it gives CASSPGTGPHTEAFF.

The chain is built from TRBV7-9 and TRBJ2-3; maybe TRBD1 (6 bases). In germline, CDR1 is SEHNR, CDR2 FQNEAQ (reference sequence). This CDR3 comprises 15 residues. V dropped 5 bases and J dropped 3 bases, with 15 bases sitting between them. The CDR3 loop is CASSPGHLGTDTQYF. The CDR3 DNA reads as TGTGCCAGCAGCCCGGGACACCTGGGGACAGATACGCAGTATTTT.

The V call is TRBV5-4, the J call TRBJ1-1; tentatively, D is TRBD1 (6 bases). Germline loops: CDR1 SGHNT, CDR2 YYREEE (reference sequence). V shed 0 bases and J shed 3 bases, with 12 bases lying between them. This CDR3 region has 15 residues. CDR3 nucleotide sequence: TGTGCCAGCAGCTTGGATCAACAGGGCTACACTGAAGCTTTCTTT. The encoded protein is CASSLDQQGYTEAFF.

This clone showed up just a few times. The V gene is TRBV7-2, the J gene TRBJ1-3; D uncertain. With 0 bases removed from V and 0 bases from J, the gap between germline ends came to 6 bases. Germline CDR1 reads SGHTA; CDR2 reads FQGNSA. The CDR3 sequence is 15 residues long. CDR3 region: CASSLALSSGNTIYF. DNA for the CDR3: TGTGCCAGCAGCTTAGCGCTCAGCTCTGGAAACACCATATATTTT.

The J gene is TRBJ2-2, the V gene TRBV9; 8 nucleotides match TRBD1. V dropped 4 bases and J dropped 1; count of bases not matched to a gene: 6. This CDR3 region has 16 residues. Per the germline V gene, CDR1 is SGDLS and CDR2 is YYNGEE. The CDR3 loop is CASSLQGAMNTGELFF. CDR3 sequence (DNA): TGTGCCAGCAGCCTGCAGGGGGCGATGAACACCGGGGAGCTGTTTTTT.

V gene TRBV5-1 combines with J gene TRBJ1-2; D might be TRBD1 (5 bases). Germline V CDR1 and CDR2: SGHRS, YFSETQ. The CDR3 runs 13 residues. V was trimmed by 4 bases and J by 8 bases, leaving 15 bases between them. DNA of the CDR3: TGCGCCAGCAGCGCGGGGCAGGGCGGCGGCTACACCTTC. The encoded protein is CASSAGQGGGYTF.

V gene TRBV30 combines with J gene TRBJ1-6; D perhaps matches TRBD1 (6 bases). Trimming shortened V by 4 bases and J by 8 bases, and 27 bases separated the two germline ends. In germline, CDR1 is GTSNPN, CDR2 SVGIG (reference sequence). The CDR3 length is 18 residues. For the CDR3, the DNA is TGTGCCTGGAAGGAGAGGAGGACGAACAGGGTATTCCATTCACCCCTCCACTTT. It yields the protein CAWKERRTNRVFHSPLHF.

J is TRBJ1-2 and V is TRBV11-2; D gene uncertain. CDR3 length equals 14 residues. Deletions cut 5 bases from V and 7 bases from J, with 17 bases between. Germline V gene lookup returns CDR1 SGHAT and CDR2 FQNNGV. The CDR3 is CASSPSASRSGYTF. The CDR3 bases are TGTGCCAGCAGCCCTTCCGCCAGTCGGAGTGGCTACACCTTC.

This clone occurred many times. The chain uses TRBV2 and TRBJ1-1, with a tentative D call TRBD1 (6 bases). Trimming left V 5 bases short and J 0 bases short, with 7 bases between. The CDR3 covers 13 residues. Germline V lookup: CDR1 SNHLY, CDR2 FYNNEI. CDR3 in DNA: TGTGCCAGCAGTAGACAGGTGAACACTGAAGCTTTCTTT. Translation: CASSRQVNTEAFF.

This sequence joins TRBV6-5 and TRBJ1-6; 8 positions match TRBD1. The trim removed 6 bases at V and 7 bases at J, leaving 8 bases unmatched. The CDR3 extends over 15 amino acids. CDR1 MNHEY and CDR2 SVGAGI come from the germline V gene. CDR3 sequence reads: CASRSGTGGNSPLHF. CDR3 in DNA: TGTGCCAGCAGATCCGGGACAGGCGGAAATTCACCCCTCCACTTT.

The chain employs TRBV5-4 and TRBJ2-7, with 15 positions matching TRBD2. Germline V gene lookup returns CDR1 SGHNT and CDR2 YYREEE (reference sequence). The CDR3 totals 16 residues. V lost 4 bases to trimming and J lost 3 bases; unmatched junction nucleotides: 5. CDR3 coding DNA: TGTGCCAGCAGCCCGAGGACTAGCGGGGGGGGCTACGAGCAGTACTTC. This sequence encodes CASSPRTSGGGYEQYF.

The rearrangement uses TRBV18 and TRBJ2-5, with D perhaps TRBD2 (5 bases). V lost 4 bases and J 2 bases, leaving 8 bases between the germline ends. The CDR3 spans 13 residues. Germline CDR1 and CDR2: KGHSH and LQKENI. The CDR3 here is CASSLGIQETQYF. The DNA of the CDR3 is TGTGCCAGCTCACTCGGGATACAAGAGACCCAGTACTTC.

The rearrangement links TRBV20-1 to TRBJ2-3; a weak D match, TRBD2 (6 bases). Germline V gene lookup returns CDR1 DFQATT and CDR2 SNEGSKA (reference sequence). V was cut by 3 bases and J by 10 bases, with 20 bases left in between. This CDR3 comprises 14 residues. The chain's CDR3 is CSASDGHPGVSQYF. DNA for the CDR3: TGCAGTGCTAGTGACGGGCACCCGGGGGTTTCGCAGTATTTT.

J is TRBJ2-3 and V is TRBV30; the D gene is possibly TRBD1 (6 bases). Germline V CDR1 and CDR2: GTSNPN, SVGIG (reference sequence). Between the trimmed V and J ends, which lost 4 bases and 0 bases, there was a span of 14 bases. The CDR3 runs 15 residues. CDR3 DNA sequence: TGTGCCTGGAATCCGGGACATACAAGCACAGATACGCAGTATTTT. This encodes CAWNPGHTSTDTQYF.

The J gene is TRBJ1-2, the V gene TRBV6-2 or TRBV6-3; maybe TRBD1 (6 bases). Germline-derived CDR1 and CDR2 are MNHEY and SVGEGT. With 6 bases removed from V and 7 bases from J, the gap between germline ends came to 12 bases. The CDR3 sequence is 12 residues long. CDR3 in amino acids: CASSLQGSGYTF. CDR3 in DNA: TGTGCCAGCAGCCTACAGGGTTCTGGCTACACCTTC.

In nucleotides, the CDR3 is TGCGCCAGCAGCTGGGGAAGGCAGGTGGAGGGTTTGAGATACACCTTC. Its protein is CASSWGRQVEGLRYTF. The chain has TRBV5-1 and TRBJ1-2; D is ambiguous. Germline CDR1 reads SGHRS; CDR2 reads YFSETQ. V lost 3 bases to trimming and J lost 11 bases, with 26 bases between them. The CDR3 consists of 16 residues.

The V call is TRBV5-4, the J call TRBJ2-7, with D maybe TRBD2 (6 bases). CDR3 length: 15 residues. Trimming shortened V by 4 bases and J by 1 base, and 15 bases separated the two germline ends. CDR1 is SGHNT, CDR2 YYREEE, per germline (reference sequence). CDR3 amino acids: CASSPGGGDSYEQYF. Here the CDR3 DNA reads TGTGCCAGCAGCCCCGGGGGTGGGGATTCCTACGAGCAGTACTTC.

J is TRBJ2-7 and V is TRBV28; TRBD1 agrees at 8 bases. The length of the CDR3 is 15 residues. V lost 6 bases, J lost 0 bases, and 7 bases stayed unmatched. Germline V gene data show CDR1 as MDHEN and CDR2 as SYDVKM. CDR3 DNA sequence: TGTGCCAGCAGCCCGGGCGGGACAGGCTCCTACGAGCAGTACTTC. As protein: CASSPGGTGSYEQYF. Full variable domain (remainder filled in from reference TRBV28 and TRBJ2-7): DVKVTQSSRYLVKRTGEKVFLECVQDMDHENMFWYRQDPGLGLRLIYFSYDVKMKEKGDIPEGYSVSREKKERFSLILESASTNQTSMYLCASSPGGTGSYEQYFGPGTRLTVT.

The chain employs TRBV28 and TRBJ2-1; TRBD2 aligns across 8 bases. The germline gives CDR1 MDHEN, CDR2 SYDVKM. After removal of 7 bases from V and 10 bases from J, the junction contained 15 bases not matched to a gene. The CDR3 length is 15 residues. The CDR3 loop reads CASIQKDGGAYEQFF. CDR3 coding DNA: TGTGCCAGCATTCAGAAAGACGGGGGGGCCTACGAGCAGTTCTTC.

This clone was seen more than once but under ten times. This chain uses TRBV7-3 with TRBJ2-1, with D tentatively TRBD1 (6 bases). The V end lost 3 bases, the J end lost 3 bases, and 6 bases lay between the germline ends. This CDR3 spans 13 amino acids. CDR1 and CDR2 from the germline V gene are SGHTA and FQGTGA. As DNA, the CDR3 is TGTGCCAGCAGCTTGGACAGCTACAATGAGCAGTTCTTC. It translates to CASSLDSYNEQFF.

As to this clone: This CDR3 is also generated by other DNA sequences in the sample. This chain connects TRBV5-1 to TRBJ1-4; weak D call: TRBD1 (6 bases). The CDR3 has 14 residues. Trimming pared 4 bases from V and 5 bases from J, leaving 12 bases between. The V gene's germline CDR1 is SGHRS and CDR2 YFSETQ. The CDR3 nucleotides are TGCGCCAGCAGCCTCGGACAGCCAAATGAAAAACTGTTTTTT. It translates to CASSLGQPNEKLFF.

The chain combines TRBV27 with TRBJ2-2; no definite D call. The ends were cut back, 7 bases at V and 3 bases at J, with 18 bases in the middle. Germline-derived CDR1 and CDR2 are MNHEY and SMNVEV (reference sequence). The length of the CDR3 is 16 residues. The CDR3 spells CASKFQSSPYTGELFF. The CDR3 DNA sequence: TGTGCCAGCAAGTTTCAATCTAGTCCGTACACCGGGGAGCTGTTTTTT.

The CDR3 reads CASSTRDSSATYEQYF. DNA for the CDR3: TGTGCCAGCAGCACCAGGGACAGCTCAGCTACCTACGAGCAGTACTTC. The V call is TRBV5-5, the J call TRBJ2-7, with 7 bases matching TRBD1. The CDR3 extends over 16 amino acids. CDR1 and CDR2 from the germline V gene are SGHKS and YYEKEE (reference sequence). The ends lost 4 bases at V and 2 bases at J; junction bases unmatched: 12.

The genes are TRBV5-1 and TRBJ1-6; 9 bases align to TRBD1. Germline V CDR1 and CDR2: SGHRS, YFSETQ. The V segment lost 2 bases and the J segment 10 bases; nucleotides outside the gene matches: 10. This CDR3 region has 16 residues. The CDR3 DNA sequence: TGCGCCAGCAGCTTAACCCCGGGACAGGGTGGGTCACCCCTCCACTTT. Translated, it gives CASSLTPGQGGSPLHF.

This chain uses TRBV5-1 with TRBJ1-1; D ambiguous. CDR1 is SGHRS, CDR2 YFSETQ, per germline. V was cut by 4 bases and J by 4 bases, with 14 bases left in between. This CDR3 has 14 amino acids. Here the CDR3 DNA reads TGCGCCAGCAGCCTGATTCCCGTAGCCACTGAAGCTTTCTTT. This translates into CASSLIPVATEAFF.

The V and J genes are TRBV6-2 or TRBV6-3 and TRBJ2-3; maybe TRBD1 (6 bases). Germline values: CDR1 MNHEY, CDR2 SVGEGT. Trimming took 5 bases from V and 1 from J, leaving 13 bases between them. The CDR3 has 15 residues. CDR3 protein: CASSPYRVGTDTQYF. DNA of the CDR3: TGTGCCAGCAGTCCCTACAGGGTGGGCACAGATACGCAGTATTTT.

The chain uses TRBV19 and TRBJ1-1, with 11 nucleotides matching TRBD1. Trimming at V came to 4 bases and at J to 1 base, leaving 2 bases not matched to a gene. The CDR3 length is 15 residues. Germline V gene sequence: CDR1 LNHDA, CDR2 SQIVND (reference sequence). As DNA, the CDR3 is TGTGCCAGTAGTACCGGACAGGGGGCGAACACTGAAGCTTTCTTT. Amino acid sequence: CASSTGQGANTEAFF.

The chain recombines TRBV6-5 with TRBJ2-7; possibly TRBD2 for D (5 bases). The CDR3 has 13 amino acids. V was pared by 6 bases and J by 0 bases, with 9 bases between. Per germline, CDR1 MNHEY and CDR2 SVGAGI. CDR3 nucleotide sequence: TGTGCCAGCAGGAGCGGTAGCTCCTACGAGCAGTACTTC. This encodes CASRSGSSYEQYF.

The V gene is TRBV21-1, the J gene TRBJ1-6; the D call TRBD1 from the table was never checked on the DNA. TRBV21-1 is a recognized pseudogene. This CDR3 is 19 amino acids long. The CDR3 region is CASNSGRDRGPLWESPLHF. DNA for the CDR3: TGTGCCAGCAACTCGGGTCGGGACAGGGGTCCCCTCTGGGAATCACCCCTCCACTTT.